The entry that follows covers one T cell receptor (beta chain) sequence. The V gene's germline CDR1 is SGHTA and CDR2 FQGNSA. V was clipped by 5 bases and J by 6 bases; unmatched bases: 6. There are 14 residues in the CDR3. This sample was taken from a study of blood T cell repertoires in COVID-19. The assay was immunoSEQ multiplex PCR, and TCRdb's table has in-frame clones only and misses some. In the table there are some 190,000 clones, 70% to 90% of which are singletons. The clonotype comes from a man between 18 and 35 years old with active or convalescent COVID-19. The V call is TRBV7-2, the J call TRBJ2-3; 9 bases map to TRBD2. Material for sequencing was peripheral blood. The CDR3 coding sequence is TGTGCCAGCAGCCCCCCAGCGGGAGGCGATACGCAGTATTTT. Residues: CASSPPAGGDTQYF.